This TCR beta chain derives from a study of blood T cell repertoires in COVID-19 (dated by TCRdb to 2018 to 2020). The study in broad terms: Samples covering the acute and convalescent phases of COVID-19 were provided by collaborators in the United States, Italy and Spain. The dataset comprised deeply sampled blood TCRbeta repertoires from subjects exposed to, actively infected with, or recovered from COVID-19. The prospective study material was composed of cDNA or gDNA derived from T cells, B-cell-depleted T cells, or PBMCs. The repertoires were released in a freely available public database intended as a resource for research on the immune response to SARS-CoV-2. Samples were obtained from the ongoing ImmuneRACE study (first 160 participants) and from 1,254 subjects provided by 6 global collaborators. The sample metadata nearly always contained a de-identified subject ID, COVID-19 status, age in years and sex. Where available, HLA class I and class II types were obtained from metadata supplied by the sample provider rather than from assay-based typing.

TCRbeta CDR3 regions were amplified from genomic DNA by means of the immunoSEQ Assay, a bias-controlled multiplex PCR. The authors' pipeline ran thus. The number of nucleated cells in each sample was estimated by amplification of reference gene primers within the assay. To quantify the absolute abundance of each unique TCRbeta CDR3 rearrangement, sequence reads were collapsed and filtered. Productive Simpson clonality was computed per sample as the square root of Simpson's diversity index over productive rearrangements. TCRdb retrieved this table from immuneACCESS and kept in-frame rearrangements only. Not all clones are present; in checked studies, unresolved V genes account for under half, and no reason is known for the remainder. V, J and clone size derive from that table, while D and trimming were established from the DNA sequence. The sample profile shows hundreds of thousands of clones; about four fifths of them were found once. Roughly 5% of the sample is in the top ten clones.

General findings and caveats noted by the study authors: Clinical and demographic metadata were provided uncurated, with the amount varying by source and participant.

Participants in the prospective study were aged about 18 to 95 years, lived in over 20 United States geographic areas, and enrolled through a virtual design. To assign participants to cohorts, the prospective study relied on clinical history that participants themselves reported in a screening survey and a study questionnaire. A participant counted as exposed if, within 2 weeks of entering the study, that participant had been in contact with someone who had a PCR-confirmed or clinician-diagnosed COVID-19 case. Each participant in the prospective study had whole blood, serum and a nasopharyngeal or oropharyngeal swab collected by mobile phlebotomists. Participants in the prospective study had the option to provide additional blood draws and questionnaires over a roughly 2-month period. Blood samples from the prospective study were shipped frozen or at room temperature prior to DNA extraction. CDR1 SEHNR and CDR2 FQNEAQ are derived from the germline V gene (reference sequence). The CDR3 numbers 18 residues from cysteine through phenylalanine. The DNA shown is the 54-base CDR3, in frame from base 1. V is pared back by 2 bases and J by 4 bases, with 24 bases lying between the germline termini.

With respect to this clone: Its antigen is currently not known. Per-nucleotide qualities are absent, and no much larger clonotype sits a single base away.

The chain links TRBV7-9 with TRBJ2-7; tentative D gene TRBD2, with 5 bases matching. This receptor was identified in a woman aged 45 to 65 who had been exposed to COVID-19. Sequencing was done on a sample of PBMCs or T cells enriched from blood (not recorded which). The CDR3 reads CASSLRIGRGDYFYEQYF. The DNA sequence is as follows: TGTGCCAGCAGCTTAAGGATCGGTCGCGGCGACTACTTTTACGAGCAGTACTTC.